What follows are 8 T cell receptor beta chains derived from one specimen sequenced in a study of shared clonotypes between healthy human individuals. Clones were read by immunoSEQ multiplex PCR, and TCRdb kept only the in-frame ones, dropping some. The data show about 1.9 million clones, around 93% seen once. Only CD45RO-negative cells positively selected for CCR7 counted as naive CD8 cells, so terminally differentiated effector memory CD45RA+ cells were excluded. Sequencing was performed on naive CD8+ T cells from PBMCs. The receptors derive from a man younger than 35 in good health. Some clones in this sample may be carry-over from other donors' samples.

J is TRBJ1-5 and V is TRBV15, with no clear D. The CDR3 consists of 18 residues. Germline V gene lookup returns CDR1 LNHNV and CDR2 YYDKDF (reference sequence). V was shortened by 4 bases and J by 2 bases, with 21 bases between the two germline ends. The CDR3 region is CATSNVLGLQDRNQPQHF. DNA of the CDR3: TGTGCCACCAGCAATGTACTGGGGTTGCAGGACCGCAATCAGCCCCAGCATTTT. The full variable domain, its missing parts supplied by reference TRBV15 and TRBJ1-5, is DAMVIQNPRYQVTQFGKPVTLSCSQTLNHNVMYWYQQKSSQAPKLLFHYYDKDFNNEADTPDNFQSRRPNTSFCFLDIRSPGLGDTAMYLCATSNVLGLQDRNQPQHFGDGTRLSIL.

The chain is built from TRBV4-1 and TRBJ1-2; 10 nucleotides align to TRBD1. Trimming at V came to 1 base and at J to 3 bases, leaving 8 bases not matched to a gene. The CDR3 spans 17 residues. CDR1 is MGHRA and CDR2 is YSYEKL in the germline V gene. In nucleotides, the CDR3 is TGCGCCAGCAGCCAAGTTCTTGGACAGGGGGGATACTATGGCTACACCTTC. Translation: CASSQVLGQGGYYGYTF.

The genes are TRBV30 and TRBJ2-7; TRBD1 matches 8 bases. J lost 9 bases, V lost 2 bases, and 15 bases had no gene match. The V gene's germline CDR1 is GTSNPN and CDR2 SVGIG (reference sequence). This CDR3 has 15 amino acids. The CDR3 DNA reads TGTGCCTGGAGTTATTTCGACAGGGGTAGGGGAGGGCAGTACTTC. It codes for CAWSYFDRGRGGQYF.

This chain uses TRBV7-9 with TRBJ2-5, with 13 bases matching TRBD2. The J call may be wrong; the DNA end is better matched by TRBJ2-7. The CDR3 sequence is 16 residues long. CDR1 and CDR2 from the germline V gene are SEHNR and FQNEAQ (reference sequence). CDR3 DNA sequence: TGTGCCAGCAGCCCCCGACTAGCGGGAGGTTTCCACGAGCAGTACTTC. Protein: CASSPRLAGGFHEQYF.

The chain recombines TRBV13 with TRBJ2-5; tentative D call: TRBD1 (6 bases). The CDR3 extends over 14 amino acids. The germline CDR1 and CDR2 sequences are PRHDT and FYEKMQ (reference sequence). V lost 0 bases, J lost 2 bases, and 7 bases lay in between. The CDR3 DNA sequence: TGTGCCAGCAGCTTAGGGGGGGCTCAAGAGACCCAGTACTTC. Translation gives CASSLGGAQETQYF.

This clone appeared once. The chain combines TRBV5-4 with TRBJ1-5; 7 bases agree with TRBD1. CDR3 length: 14 amino acids. J gave up 5 bases and V 4 bases, and 6 bases lay outside the gene matches. The V gene's germline CDR1 is SGHNT and CDR2 YYREEE (reference sequence). CDR3 sequence reads: CASSRDREDQPQHF. Here the CDR3 DNA reads TGTGCCAGCAGCCGCGACAGGGAGGATCAGCCCCAGCATTTT.

This chain connects TRBV7-9 to TRBJ2-1; D remains ambiguous. Germline-derived CDR1 and CDR2 are SEHNR and FQNEAQ (reference sequence). V was clipped by 5 bases and J by 5 bases, with 25 bases between them. The CDR3 covers 18 residues. CDR3 bases: TGTGCCAGCAGCAAAGACCCGACGCTAACCCCCATTCACAATGAGCAGTTCTTC. Translating it yields CASSKDPTLTPIHNEQFF. Full variable domain (remainder filled in from reference TRBV7-9 and TRBJ2-1): DTGVSQNPRHKITKRGQNVTFRCDPISEHNRLYWYRQTLGQGPEFLTYFQNEAQLEKSRLLSDRFSAERPKGSFSTLEIQRTEQGDSAMYLCASSKDPTLTPIHNEQFFGPGTRLTVL.

This chain links TRBV27 with TRBJ1-2; 10 nucleotides agree with TRBD1. J lost 8 bases, V lost 3 bases, and 3 bases had no gene match. The CDR3 has 13 residues. CDR1 is MNHEY and CDR2 is SMNVEV in the germline V gene (reference sequence). CDR3 nucleotide sequence: TGTGCCAGCAGTTTCGGGACAGGGGAGGGCTACACCTTC. Amino acid sequence: CASSFGTGEGYTF.